This TCR beta chain was captured by sequencing in a study of CD8+ T cells in alopecia areata. Study findings and constraints: Alphabeta T cells residing in normal skin are also sequenced in scalp samples. Lesional scalp exceeded normal scalp in clonality, especially in alopecia totalis/universalis.

In regard to this clone: Its matching antigen is unknown.

The study team obtained lesional scalp punch biopsies and peripheral blood from alopecia areata patients. Isolation of CD4+ and CD8+ T cells from PBMCs was achieved by sorting. Germline values: CDR1 SGHTA, CDR2 FQGNSA. Deletions cut 1 base from V and 2 bases from J, with 6 bases between. CDR3 size: 14 residues. As the sequencing template, cDNA was produced by extracting RNA and reverse transcribing it. The repertoire was sequenced with immunoSEQ multiplex PCR; TCRdb's copy has only in-frame clones and lacks some. This table holds roughly 250,000 clones, approximately 61% found once. This specimen consisted of CD4+ T cells sorted from blood, obtained at week 0. The TCR was taken from a human donor with alopecia areata. The rearrangement uses TRBV7-2 and TRBJ1-5; D uncertain. CDR3 amino acids: CASSLVGGNQPQHF. CDR3 in DNA: TGTGCCAGCAGCTTAGTAGGAGGCAATCAGCCCCAGCATTTT.